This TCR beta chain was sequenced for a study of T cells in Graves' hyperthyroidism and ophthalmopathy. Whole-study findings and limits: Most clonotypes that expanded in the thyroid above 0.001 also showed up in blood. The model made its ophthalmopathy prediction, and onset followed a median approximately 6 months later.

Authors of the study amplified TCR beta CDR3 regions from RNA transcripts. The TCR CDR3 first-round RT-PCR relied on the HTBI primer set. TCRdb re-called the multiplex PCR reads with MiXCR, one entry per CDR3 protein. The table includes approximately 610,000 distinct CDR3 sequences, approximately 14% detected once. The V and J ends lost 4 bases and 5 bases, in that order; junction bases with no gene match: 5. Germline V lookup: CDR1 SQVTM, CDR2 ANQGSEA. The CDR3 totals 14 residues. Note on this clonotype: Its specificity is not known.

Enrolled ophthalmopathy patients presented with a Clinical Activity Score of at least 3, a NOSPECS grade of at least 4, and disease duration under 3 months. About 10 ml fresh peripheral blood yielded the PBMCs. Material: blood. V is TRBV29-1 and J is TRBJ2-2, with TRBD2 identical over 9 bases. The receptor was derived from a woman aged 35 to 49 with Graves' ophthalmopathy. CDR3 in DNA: TGCAGCGTTGGGGAACTAGCGGGTACCGGGGAGCTGTTTTTT. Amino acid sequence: CSVGELAGTGELFF.